Detailed here is one T cell receptor beta chain. Its antigen remains unknown. Time point reported: cycle 4 day 1 (C4D1), after five to seven weeks of nivolumab. Brentuximab vedotin exposure varied, and every patient relapsed after autologous stem cell transplantation. The data were produced by immunoSEQ multiplex PCR, yet TCRdb's version contains in-frame clones alone and is incomplete. Here the sample spans about 60,000 clones, around 90% being singletons. This sample is part of a study of PD-1 blockade in classical Hodgkin lymphoma. Study outcomes and limitations: CD8+ TCR diversity did not rise significantly by C4D1, unlike CD4+.

The V end was cut by 4 bases, the J end by 4 bases, with 11 bases between. The CDR3 length is 14 residues. Germline V gene data show CDR1 as SGHNT and CDR2 as YYREEE (reference sequence). Sequenced material: peripheral blood mononuclear cells (PBMCs), taken before the fourth cycle of nivolumab. The TCR originated in a human donor with classical Hodgkin lymphoma. The V gene is TRBV5-4, the J gene TRBJ1-4, with D tentatively TRBD1 (5 bases). CDR3 loop: CASSPDSYNEKLFF. In nucleotides, the CDR3 is TGTGCCAGCAGCCCCGACAGTTATAATGAAAAACTGTTTTTT.